This TCR beta chain was found in a study of graft-versus-host responses after intestinal transplantation. Looking at the study overall: Once they had received anti-thymocyte globulin induction, all recipients took tacrolimus and steroids for around three years.

Losses at the gene ends were 5 bases for V and 4 bases for J; bases not matched to a gene: 12. The CDR3 extends over 16 amino acids. Germline lookup yields CDR1 SGHAT and CDR2 FQNNGV. Sequenced by immunoSEQ multiplex PCR; TCRdb stores in-frame clones only, minus some. Here the sample spans about 39,000 clones, more than 85% being singletons. This clone has just one count. Its specificity is not known. Study results and limitations: Allografts of one patient group, those with graft-donor T cell macrochimerism, had high graft-versus-host to host-versus-graft clonal ratios. GvH clonotypes were identified within recipient marrow, with a subset emerging first in ileum or blood.

The sample consisted of unstimulated CD8+ T cells sorted from spleen or lymph node cells, taken before transplant. The chain links TRBV11-2 to TRBJ2-5, with 8 bases aligning to TRBD1. The clonotype originates from a human donor who was the organ donor for an intestinal transplant. This chain's CDR3 is CASSVRPGGAAETQYF. The CDR3 nucleotides read TGTGCCAGCAGCGTCAGACCAGGGGGCGCGGCAGAGACCCAGTACTTC.